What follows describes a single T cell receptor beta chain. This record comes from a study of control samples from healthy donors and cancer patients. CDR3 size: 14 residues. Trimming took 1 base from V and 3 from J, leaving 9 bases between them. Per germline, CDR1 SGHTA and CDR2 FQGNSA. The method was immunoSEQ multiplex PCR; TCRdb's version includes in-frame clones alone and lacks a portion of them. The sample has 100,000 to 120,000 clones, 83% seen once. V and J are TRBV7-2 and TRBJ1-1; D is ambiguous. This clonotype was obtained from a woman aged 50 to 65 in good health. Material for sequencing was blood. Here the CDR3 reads CASSLEAGHTEAFF. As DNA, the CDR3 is TGTGCCAGCAGCTTAGAGGCTGGACACACTGAAGCTTTCTTT. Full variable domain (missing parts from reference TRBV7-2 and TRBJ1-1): GAGVSQSPSNKVTEKGKDVELRCDPISGHTALYWYRQSLGQGLEFLIYFQGNSAPDKSGLPSDRFSAERTGGSVSTLTIQRTQQEDSAVYLCASSLEAGHTEAFFGQGTRLTVV.